This entry features one TCR beta chain sequence. Its antigen remains unidentified. These data originate in a study of cytomegalovirus exposure and HLA in healthy donors. Findings and limits, study-wide: Overall, around 160 TCR beta chains were annotated as cytomegalovirus-associated.

Primers included in the PCR were 60 Vbeta and 13 Jbeta primers. The repertoire was sequenced with immunoSEQ multiplex PCR; TCRdb's copy has only in-frame clones and lacks some. Of some 180,000 clones listed, around 85% are singletons. Germline assignment: CDR1 SGHAT and CDR2 FQNNGV. The CDR3 is made up of 15 amino acids. V was shortened by 0 bases and J by 4 bases, with 9 bases between the two germline ends. The chain couples TRBV11-2 to TRBJ2-2; the D gene is possibly TRBD2 (6 bases). The TCR originated in a male donor in good health and CMV-seronegative. Sequenced material: PBMCs. The CDR3 region is CASSLELASTGELFF. CDR3 DNA sequence: TGTGCCAGCAGCTTAGAACTAGCATCCACCGGGGAGCTGTTTTTT.